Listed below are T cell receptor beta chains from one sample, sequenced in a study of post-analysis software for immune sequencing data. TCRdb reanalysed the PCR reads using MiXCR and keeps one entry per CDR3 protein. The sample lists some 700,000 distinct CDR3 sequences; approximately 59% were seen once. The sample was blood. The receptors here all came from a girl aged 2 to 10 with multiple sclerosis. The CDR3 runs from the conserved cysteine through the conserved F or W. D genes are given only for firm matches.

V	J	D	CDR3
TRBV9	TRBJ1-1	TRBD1	CASSVGGGGTEAFF
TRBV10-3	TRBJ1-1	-	CATWTTADTEAFF
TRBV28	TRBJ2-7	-	CASTDNYEQYF
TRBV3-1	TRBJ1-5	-	CASSIDSNQPQHF
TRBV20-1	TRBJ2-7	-	CSARPLPAYEQYF
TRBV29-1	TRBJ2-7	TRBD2	CSVVGRLADYEQYF
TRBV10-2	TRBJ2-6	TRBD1	CASSEAWTGLANVLTF
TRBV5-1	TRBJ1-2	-	CASSLEVGENYGYTF
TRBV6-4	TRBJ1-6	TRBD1	CASSEAGTGLNSPLHF
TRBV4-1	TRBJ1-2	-	CASSRELQTGGGDYGYTF
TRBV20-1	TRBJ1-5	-	CSARSRRGGSNQPQHF
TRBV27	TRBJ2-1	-	CASSLGQGYRNEQFF
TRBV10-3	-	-	CAISSDSGETQYF